This T cell receptor beta chain was sequenced for a study of T cell repertoires in cytomegalovirus infection. Study context: Epitope selection comprised recently identified HLA-C-restricted CMV epitopes and well-studied HLA-B-restricted CMV epitopes. CMV infection plus the matching HLA type was flagged by public TCR beta signatures.

Study-level points and caveats: Identification of carriers of CMV plus the relevant HLA was achieved through cumulative public TCR beta family frequency. Across the ex vivo response, the dominant clonotypes were HLA-C-restricted CMV-specific TCR beta clonotypes.

One entry per CDR3 protein results from TCRdb running MiXCR on the reads. The table lists approximately 990,000 distinct CDR3 sequences, around 32% of them singletons, with around an eighth in the top ten. CDR3 length: 16 amino acids. Losses at the gene ends were 5 bases for V and 5 bases for J; bases not matched to a gene: 8. A note on this clonotype: Its antigen remains unidentified.

The specimen comprised cultured CD8+ T cells from PBMCs, sampled from culture after CMV antigen stimulation. This receptor was identified in a human donor in good health (CMV status not recorded). Some clones in this sample may be carry-over from other donors' samples. The chain employs TRBV12-3 or TRBV12-4 and TRBJ2-3, with 12 nucleotides matching TRBD2. In nucleotides, the CDR3 is TGTGCCAGCAGTACCTCGGCTAGCGGGGGGGAAGATACGCAGTATTTT. Its protein product is CASSTSASGGEDTQYF.